The clone carrying this T cell receptor (beta chain) was seen a handful of times. The sample belongs to a study of T cells in Graves' hyperthyroidism and ophthalmopathy. At the level of the study: Upon initial diagnosis and before any treatment, peripheral blood was collected.

Amplified TCR beta CDR3 regions came from RNA transcripts. Researchers ran a first-round RT-PCR on the TCR CDR3 using the HTBI primer set. From the multiplex PCR reads, TCRdb called clonotypes with MiXCR, one entry per CDR3 protein. Among over 350,000 distinct CDR3 sequences listed, over 12% were seen once. Inclusion characteristics of ophthalmopathy patients comprised a Clinical Activity Score of at least 3, a NOSPECS grade of at least 4, and duration under 3 months. Exclusions: uncontrolled infection, other autoimmune disease, pregnancy, lactation. Sequencing used blood. The clonotype comes from a man aged 45-65 years with Graves' ophthalmopathy.

The CDR3 loop reads CSVREAGYNQPQHF. The CDR3 bases are TGCAGCGTTCGGGAGGCAGGCTACAATCAGCCCCAGCATTTT. V usage is TRBV29-1 and J usage is TRBJ1-5, with D hard to call. Germline CDR1 SQVTM, CDR2 ANQGSEA. The CDR3 spans 14 residues. The V end was cut by 5 bases, the J end by 3 bases, with 14 bases between.